Presented here are 26 T cell receptor beta chains from one specimen sequenced in a study of glioma-infiltrating T cells after dendritic cell vaccination. Time point meaning: after dendritic cell vaccination, including at tumor progression/relapse. Clones were read by immunoSEQ multiplex PCR, and TCRdb kept only the in-frame ones, dropping some. Here the sample spans about 63,000 clones, over 65% being singletons. Sequenced material: blood, taken after dendritic cell vaccination. These receptor sequences come from a human donor with glioblastoma.

In its sample, this clone was seen once. This chain uses TRBV5-1 with TRBJ1-2, with TRBD1 identical over 9 bases. The CDR3 totals 14 residues. The V and J ends lost 5 bases and 5 bases, in that order; junction bases with no gene match: 7. Germline CDR1 SGHRS, CDR2 YFSETQ. CDR3 in amino acids: CASSWDRAIYGYTF. The CDR3 coding sequence is TGCGCCAGCAGTTGGGACAGGGCCATTTATGGCTACACCTTC.

The chain links TRBV6-1 to TRBJ1-2, with D possibly matching TRBD1 (5 bases). Germline V gives CDR1 MNHNS, CDR2 SASEGT. The ends were cut back, 3 bases at V and 5 bases at J, with 7 bases in the middle. There are 12 residues in the CDR3. The CDR3 DNA reads TGTGCCAGCAGTGAGGGGCTGTATGGCTACACCTTC. Translation gives CASSEGLYGYTF.

V gene TRBV10-3 combines with J gene TRBJ1-2, with 10 bases that match TRBD1. The CDR3 contains 16 residues. J was trimmed by 1 base and V by 4 bases; bases with no gene match: 6. CDR1 is ENHRY, CDR2 SYGVKD, per germline. The CDR3 here is CAISGAGQGGNYGYTF. The CDR3 DNA reads as TGTGCCATCAGTGGAGCTGGACAGGGGGGTAACTATGGCTACACCTTC.

This chain joins TRBV7-2 and TRBJ2-3; TRBD2 agrees at 8 bases. Trimming at V came to 4 bases and at J to 2 bases, leaving 8 bases not matched to a gene. The V gene's germline CDR1 is SGHTA and CDR2 FQGNSA. The CDR3 is 16 amino acids. DNA of the CDR3: TGTGCCAGCAGCTGGGCGGGACTAGATGACACAGATACGCAGTATTTT. Protein sequence: CASSWAGLDDTDTQYF.

The chain's CDR3 is CASSLGGGRQVKNIQYF. The CDR3 bases are TGTGCCAGCAGCTTGGGAGGGGGCCGACAGGTCAAAAACATTCAGTACTTC. The chain employs TRBV5-4 and TRBJ2-4; 7 nucleotides line up with TRBD1. Germline V gene lookup returns CDR1 SGHNT and CDR2 YYREEE (reference sequence). This CDR3 contains 17 residues. The trim removed 0 bases at V and 3 bases at J, leaving 9 bases unmatched.

J is TRBJ1-4 and V is TRBV27; perhaps TRBD1 as D (5 bases). V shed 5 bases and J shed 6 bases, with 13 bases lying between them. This CDR3 contains 14 residues. CDR1 and CDR2 (germline): MNHEY, SMNVEV (reference sequence). CDR3 sequence reads: CASSAFGGDEKLFF. In nucleotides, the CDR3 is TGTGCCAGCAGTGCTTTTGGGGGGGATGAAAAACTGTTTTTT.

This chain connects TRBV28 to TRBJ2-5, with 12 bases aligning to TRBD2. The CDR3 spans 16 residues. Germline V gives CDR1 MDHEN, CDR2 SYDVKM. Trimming at V came to 3 bases and at J to 5 bases, leaving 7 bases not matched to a gene. CDR3 loop: CASSLGLAGGHETQYF. For the CDR3, the DNA is TGTGCCAGCAGTTTGGGCCTAGCGGGGGGGCACGAGACCCAGTACTTC.

This sequence joins TRBV6-5 and TRBJ1-2, with D hard to call. V lost 6 bases and J 4 bases, leaving 9 bases between the germline ends. The CDR3 extends over 12 amino acids. In germline, CDR1 is MNHEY, CDR2 SVGAGI. In DNA, the CDR3 is TGTGCCAGCAGGGGGAGGGTCTATGGCTACACCTTC. Residues: CASRGRVYGYTF.

The CDR3 sequence is CSVDGGPGTEAFF. Here the CDR3 DNA reads TGCAGCGTTGACGGTGGGCCCGGCACTGAAGCTTTCTTT. The chain joins TRBV29-1 to TRBJ1-1; no firm D call. The germline gives CDR1 SQVTM, CDR2 ANQGSEA. Trimming pared 3 bases from V and 4 bases from J, leaving 12 bases between. CDR3 length: 13 residues.

CDR3: CASSFQTGELFF. The CDR3 DNA reads as TGTGCCAGCAGCTTTCAGACCGGGGAGCTGTTTTTT. The chain links TRBV7-8 to TRBJ2-2; D remains unclear. Germline CDR1 is SGHVS and CDR2 is FQNEAQ. This CDR3 has 12 residues. Trimming pared 3 bases from V and 5 bases from J, leaving 4 bases between.

With regard to this clone: This sample includes further DNA sequences coding for the same CDR3. The chain carries TRBV5-1 and TRBJ2-7; tentative D call: TRBD2 (5 bases). The CDR3 is made up of 13 amino acids. The V gene lost 0 bases and the J gene lost 2 bases, with 6 bases spanning the gap. CDR1 and CDR2 (germline): SGHRS, YFSETQ. In nucleotides, the CDR3 is TGCGCCAGCAGCTTGGCCGGGACCTACGAGCAGTACTTC. It specifies CASSLAGTYEQYF.

The CDR3, as DNA: TGTGCCAGTAGTATAGACGTGGACAGGTACACCGGGGAGCTGTTTTTT. This codes for CASSIDVDRYTGELFF. This chain links TRBV19 with TRBJ2-2, with 7 nucleotides matching TRBD1. Germline loops: CDR1 LNHDA, CDR2 SQIVND (reference sequence). V dropped 0 bases and J dropped 3; count of bases not matched to a gene: 4. This CDR3 comprises 16 residues.

V gene TRBV10-3 combines with J gene TRBJ1-5; 7 positions agree with TRBD1. CDR1 is ENHRY, CDR2 SYGVKD, per germline. The CDR3 contains 15 residues. After removal of 1 base from V and 2 bases from J, the junction contained 2 bases not matched to a gene. The CDR3 nucleotides read TGTGCCATCAGTGAGTTGGGGACAGGCAATCAGCCCCAGCATTTT. It encodes CAISELGTGNQPQHF.

The chain employs TRBV6-5 and TRBJ1-1; D uncertain. Germline V gene lookup returns CDR1 MNHEY and CDR2 SVGAGI. This CDR3 has 13 residues. V gave up 10 bases and J gave up 0 bases, with 12 bases separating them. CDR3 loop: CAIRPGMNTEAFF. Written as DNA, the CDR3 is TGTGCCATCCGACCCGGGATGAACACTGAAGCTTTCTTT.

The V gene is TRBV19, the J gene TRBJ1-1; a possible D gene is TRBD1 (6 bases). This CDR3 is 14 amino acids long. Germline lookup yields CDR1 LNHDA and CDR2 SQIVND (reference sequence). With 1 base removed from V and 7 bases from J, the gap between germline ends came to 13 bases. CDR3 bases: TGTGCCAGTAGTATAGCTGGGACAAGAGATGAAGCTTTCTTT. Translated, it gives CASSIAGTRDEAFF.

V is TRBV7-6 and J is TRBJ2-2; D gene uncertain. V was trimmed by 2 bases and J by 6 bases, leaving 19 bases between them. This CDR3 is 17 amino acids long. Germline CDR1 SGHVS, CDR2 FNYEAQ. The CDR3 here is CASSLFSDLAVSGELFF. The CDR3 DNA reads TGTGCCAGCAGCTTATTTTCTGACCTTGCGGTCTCCGGGGAGCTGTTTTTT.

The table lists this clone with many counts. The chain is built from TRBV15 and TRBJ1-4, with no clear D. Deletions cut 1 base from V and 7 bases from J, with 4 bases between. The V gene's germline CDR1 is LNHNV and CDR2 YYDKDF (reference sequence). This CDR3 is built from 12 residues. CDR3 amino acids: CATSRGAEKLFF. CDR3 coding DNA: TGTGCCACCAGCAGAGGGGCTGAAAAACTGTTTTTT.

The chain has TRBV25-1 and TRBJ2-7; 9 bases fit TRBD1. Germline CDR1 and CDR2: MGHDK and SYGVNS. The CDR3 sequence is 12 residues long. J was trimmed by 6 bases and V by 3 bases; bases with no gene match: 0. CDR3 protein: CASSETGGEQYF. CDR3 nucleotide sequence: TGTGCCAGCAGTGAGACAGGGGGCGAGCAGTACTTC.

V usage is TRBV7-3 and J usage is TRBJ2-3; D gene uncertain. CDR1 is SGHTA, CDR2 FQGTGA, per germline. V was trimmed by 4 bases and J by 4 bases, leaving 6 bases between them. The CDR3 spans 12 residues. CDR3 DNA sequence: TGTGCCAGCAGCTCGGGTGCAGATACGCAGTATTTT. It is translated as CASSSGADTQYF.

This chain connects TRBV5-1 to TRBJ2-1; 9 bases line up with TRBD1. CDR1 is SGHRS, CDR2 YFSETQ, per germline. V was clipped by 3 bases and J by 6 bases; unmatched bases: 13. The CDR3 is 17 amino acids. CDR3 protein: CASSSYPPGQGSNEQFF. The CDR3 DNA follows: TGCGCCAGCAGCTCCTACCCCCCGGGACAGGGTTCCAATGAGCAGTTCTTC.

Regarding this clone: Within the sample, other DNA sequences also encode this same CDR3. The gene calls are TRBV9 and TRBJ1-1; D gene uncertain. The germline V gene has CDR1 SGDLS and CDR2 YYNGEE. The V and J ends lost 3 bases and 1 base respectively, with 7 bases between them. CDR3 length: 13 amino acids. CDR3 coding DNA: TGTGCCAGCAGCGAGGGAGGGAACACTGAAGCTTTCTTT. It is translated as CASSEGGNTEAFF.

V gene TRBV29-1 combines with J gene TRBJ2-4; 9 bases match TRBD2. This CDR3 comprises 14 residues. Trimming at V came to 4 bases and at J to 3 bases, leaving 4 bases not matched to a gene. Per germline, CDR1 SQVTM and CDR2 ANQGSEA. The CDR3 region has the DNA TGCAGCGTTGTGAGAGCGGGGGGCAAAAACATTCAGTACTTC. Encoded protein: CSVVRAGGKNIQYF. Looking up the rest from reference TRBV29-1 and TRBJ2-4 gives the full variable domain: SAVISQKPSRDICQRGTSLTIQCQVDSQVTMMFWYRQQPGQSLTLIATANQGSEATYESGFVIDKFPISRPNLTFSTLTVSNMSPEDSSIYLCSVVRAGGKNIQYFGAGTRLSVL.

The chain employs TRBV5-4 and TRBJ2-3; D gene uncertain. Germline V lookup: CDR1 SGHNT, CDR2 YYREEE (reference sequence). V was cut by 4 bases and J by 0 bases, with 9 bases left in between. This CDR3 is 14 amino acids long. CDR3 sequence: CASSRHKSTDTQYF. CDR3 bases: TGTGCCAGCAGCCGACACAAGAGCACAGATACGCAGTATTTT.

The chain has TRBV2 and TRBJ2-2, with TRBD1 matching over 7 bases. CDR3 size: 15 residues. The V segment lost 5 bases and the J segment 4 bases; nucleotides outside the gene matches: 7. Germline V lookup: CDR1 SNHLY, CDR2 FYNNEI. CDR3 loop: CASSPGTVSTGELFF. In nucleotides, the CDR3 is TGTGCCAGCAGTCCCGGGACAGTAAGCACCGGGGAGCTGTTTTTT.

The rearrangement joins TRBV7-2 to TRBJ2-7, with D perhaps TRBD2 (6 bases). The germline CDR1 and CDR2 sequences are SGHTA and FQGNSA. V lost 4 bases, J lost 3 bases, and 13 bases lay in between. The CDR3 extends over 14 amino acids. CDR3 sequence (DNA): TGTGCCAGCAGCTCCCAAGTGGGGGGCTACGAGCAGTACTTC. Translated, it gives CASSSQVGGYEQYF.

This clone was detected only a few times. The chain combines TRBV18 with TRBJ2-2, with 7 nucleotides matching TRBD1. The length of the CDR3 is 15 residues. CDR1 KGHSH and CDR2 LQKENI come from the germline V gene. Trimming at V came to 3 bases and at J to 3 bases, leaving 4 bases not matched to a gene. The CDR3, as DNA: TGTGCCAGCTCACCCTGGACAGGCGACACCGGGGAGCTGTTTTTT. Its protein product is CASSPWTGDTGELFF.